This TCR beta chain was observed in a study of control samples from healthy donors and cancer patients. This clone was observed a few times. Germline trimming cut 3 bases from V and 2 bases from J; bases unmatched to any gene: 3. Germline loops: CDR1 SGHRS, CDR2 YFSETQ. This CDR3 has 15 amino acids. Measured with immunoSEQ multiplex PCR; TCRdb has only the in-frame clones, and not every one. The data show around 53,000 clones, with around 85% seen just once and about 2.6% held by the top ten. The receptor comes from a woman in her forties or fifties with lung cancer. Sequencing was carried out using PBMCs. The V and J genes are TRBV5-1 and TRBJ2-1, with TRBD1 matching over 9 bases. The CDR3 bases are TGCGCCAGCAGCTCCCGGACAGGGGCCTACAATGAGCAGTTCTTC. It yields the protein CASSSRTGAYNEQFF.